Each of the 21 T cell receptor beta chains below was sequenced from the same sample in a study of blood T cell repertoires in COVID-19. Method: immunoSEQ multiplex PCR; TCRdb's copy keeps in-frame clones and lacks some. Among about 200,000 clones, roughly nine tenths were seen once, and the ten largest hold less than 4.5%. The specimen sequenced was PBMCs or T cells enriched from blood (not recorded which). These receptors were collected from a woman in her 30s with acute COVID-19.

A single count supports this clone. This chain connects TRBV7-2 to TRBJ1-1, with D maybe TRBD1 (6 bases). The germline gives CDR1 SGHTA, CDR2 FQGNSA. V gave up 1 base and J gave up 3 bases, with 9 bases separating them. The CDR3 runs to 14 residues. The CDR3: CASSLVGTYTEAFF. The CDR3 DNA follows: TGTGCCAGCAGCTTAGTCGGGACATACACTGAAGCTTTCTTT.

V and J are TRBV30 and TRBJ1-6; D is undetermined. The CDR3 loop spans 15 amino acids. Germline CDR1 and CDR2: GTSNPN and SVGIG (reference sequence). Trimming took off 0 bases at V and 4 bases at J, with 10 bases between the two ends. CDR3 loop: CAWSVETAYNSPLHF. CDR3 DNA: TGTGCCTGGAGTGTGGAGACGGCGTATAATTCACCCCTCCACTTT.

The chain couples TRBV6-2 or TRBV6-3 to TRBJ2-5; 11 bases align to TRBD2. Germline V lookup: CDR1 MNHEY, CDR2 SVGEGT. The CDR3 sequence is 17 residues long. J lost 2 bases, V lost 5 bases, and 10 bases had no gene match. In nucleotides, the CDR3 is TGTGCCAGCAGTATCCCGGCTAGCGGGGGGCAACAAGAGACCCAGTACTTC. It specifies CASSIPASGGQQETQYF.

The chain links TRBV7-9 to TRBJ2-7; 8 bases agree with TRBD1. J lost 2 bases, V lost 4 bases, and 7 bases had no gene match. The CDR3 has 15 amino acids. Germline CDR1 and CDR2: SEHNR and FQNEAQ (reference sequence). CDR3 sequence reads: CASSSDRGQAYEQYF. The CDR3 DNA reads as TGTGCCAGCAGCTCAGACAGGGGACAAGCCTACGAGCAGTACTTC.

This chain uses TRBV6-5 with TRBJ2-1, with TRBD2 matching over 12 bases. The germline V gene has CDR1 MNHEY and CDR2 SVGAGI. The CDR3 runs to 15 residues. V trimming: 6 bases; J trimming: 5 bases; junction bases outside the gene matches: 5. The CDR3 region has the DNA TGTGCCAGCAGGCCGACTAGCGGGAGTAACAATGAGCAGTTCTTC. It codes for CASRPTSGSNNEQFF.

This sequence joins TRBV30 and TRBJ1-2, with a tentative D call TRBD1 (5 bases). The CDR3 has 15 residues. V gave up 2 bases and J gave up 1 base, with 14 bases separating them. Germline V gene data show CDR1 as GTSNPN and CDR2 as SVGIG (reference sequence). This CDR3 is CAWSSRGGLNYGYTF. The CDR3 nucleotides are TGTGCCTGGAGTTCCCGGGGGGGACTTAACTATGGCTACACCTTC. The whole variable domain, remainder taken from reference TRBV30 and TRBJ1-2, is SQTIHQWPATLVQPVGSPLSLECTVEGTSNPNLYWYRQAAGRGLQLLFYSVGIGQISSEVPQNLSASRPQDRQFILSSKKLLLSDSGFYLCAWSSRGGLNYGYTFGSGTRLTVV.

The chain combines TRBV2 with TRBJ2-7; 7 nucleotides line up with TRBD2. V gave up 7 bases and J gave up 2 bases; unmatched junction bases: 8. The CDR3 loop spans 14 amino acids. The germline V gene has CDR1 SNHLY and CDR2 FYNNEI. The CDR3 DNA follows: TGTGCCAGCACCCACGGGGGGTCTACCTACGAGCAGTACTTC. This gives the protein CASTHGGSTYEQYF.

Points on this clone: This same CDR3 is encoded by further DNA sequences in the sample. The V and J genes are TRBV27 and TRBJ1-2; D might be TRBD1 (6 bases). This CDR3 is 13 amino acids long. Trimming stripped 3 bases from V and 4 bases from J, with 9 bases between. Germline assignment: CDR1 MNHEY and CDR2 SMNVEV (reference sequence). DNA of the CDR3: TGTGCCAGCAGTTTGGGGGGGCTCTATGGCTACACCTTC. It codes for CASSLGGLYGYTF.

The V call is TRBV2, the J call TRBJ2-2; TRBD2 is a possible D gene (5 bases). CDR1 and CDR2 (germline): SNHLY, FYNNEI. Trimming took off 3 bases at V and 4 bases at J, with 9 bases between the two ends. The CDR3 runs to 14 residues. The CDR3 sequence is CASSETGSTGELFF. The CDR3 DNA sequence: TGTGCCAGCAGTGAGACGGGATCCACCGGGGAGCTGTTTTTT.

The chain carries TRBV25-1 and TRBJ1-1; TRBD1 is a possible D gene (5 bases). CDR3 length equals 18 residues. Between the trimmed V and J ends, which lost 0 bases and 1 base, there was a span of 18 bases. CDR1 and CDR2 from the germline V gene are MGHDK and SYGVNS. This CDR3 is CASSEYYGWSGQNTEAFF. The CDR3 bases are TGTGCCAGCAGTGAATATTACGGGTGGTCCGGACAGAACACTGAAGCTTTCTTT.

The CDR3 here is CASSLQGPGNTIYF. CDR3 DNA sequence: TGCGCCAGCAGCCTACAGGGTCCCGGAAACACCATATATTTT. The chain couples TRBV5-1 to TRBJ1-3, with TRBD1 as a possible D gene (6 bases). Germline-derived CDR1 and CDR2 are SGHRS and YFSETQ. This CDR3 is 14 amino acids long. V was pared by 4 bases and J by 4 bases, with 12 bases between.

The chain joins TRBV6-2 or TRBV6-3 to TRBJ1-2; TRBD1 matches at 7 bases. The junction had 4 bases not matched to a gene; V was cut back by 0 bases and J by 6 bases. This CDR3 is 14 amino acids long. Per the germline V gene, CDR1 is MNHEY and CDR2 is SVGEGT. CDR3 protein: CASSYSGQSNGYTF. The CDR3 coding sequence is TGTGCCAGCAGTTACTCGGGACAGTCTAATGGCTACACCTTC.

The rearrangement uses TRBV6-4 and TRBJ1-2; TRBD1 is a possible D gene (6 bases). The CDR3 runs 14 residues. CDR1 is MRHNA, CDR2 SNTAGT, per germline. Trimming took off 4 bases at V and 8 bases at J, with 17 bases between the two ends. The DNA of the CDR3 is TGTGCCAGCAGTGCCGGCAGGGCTGGGGGCGGCTACACCTTC. It codes for CASSAGRAGGGYTF.

Regarding this clone: Other nucleotide sequences in the sample specify the same CDR3. The genes are TRBV19 and TRBJ1-2, with 9 nucleotides matching TRBD1. V shed 5 bases and J 3 bases; nucleotides not matched to a gene: 4. The CDR3 has 14 amino acids. Per germline, CDR1 LNHDA and CDR2 SQIVND (reference sequence). Written as DNA, the CDR3 is TGTGCCAGTAGTGTACAGGGGGCCGACTATGGCTACACCTTC. Its translation is CASSVQGADYGYTF.

The chain combines TRBV10-3 with TRBJ1-5; perhaps TRBD1 as D (6 bases). The V and J ends lost 4 bases and 3 bases respectively, with 10 bases between them. This CDR3 is built from 14 residues. Germline loops: CDR1 ENHRY, CDR2 SYGVKD. CDR3 DNA sequence: TGTGCCATCAGTGCGGACAGAGACAATCAGCCCCAGCATTTT. It specifies CAISADRDNQPQHF.

The V call is TRBV19, the J call TRBJ2-5, with TRBD1 matching 7 bases. V lost 3 bases, J lost 4 bases, and 5 bases stayed unmatched. The germline CDR1 and CDR2 sequences are LNHDA and SQIVND (reference sequence). This CDR3 is built from 14 residues. The CDR3 bases are TGTGCCAGTAGTATGGGACAGATAGGAGAGACCCAGTACTTC. Encoded protein: CASSMGQIGETQYF.

This clone was detected only once. The genes are TRBV11-2 and TRBJ2-1; D uncertain. Trimming took 3 bases from V and 4 from J, leaving 7 bases between them. Germline V gene data show CDR1 as SGHAT and CDR2 as FQNNGV. The CDR3 loop spans 13 amino acids. CDR3 DNA: TGTGCCAGCAGCTTGGAAGCGTACAATGAGCAGTTCTTC. This sequence encodes CASSLEAYNEQFF.

The chain joins TRBV7-2 to TRBJ1-1; D is possibly TRBD1 (5 bases). CDR1 SGHTA and CDR2 FQGNSA come from the germline V gene. Deletions cut 5 bases from V and 1 base from J, with 11 bases between. CDR3 length: 14 residues. CDR3 bases: TGTGCCAGCAGCCCCCGACAGAGGAACACTGAAGCTTTCTTT. Its protein product is CASSPRQRNTEAFF.

This sequence joins TRBV11-2 and TRBJ1-5, with a weak D call TRBD1 (6 bases). The V end lost 1 base, the J end lost 7 bases, and 17 bases lay between the germline ends. This CDR3 contains 16 residues. Germline CDR1 and CDR2: SGHAT and FQNNGV. Here the CDR3 DNA reads TGTGCCAGCAGCTTAGGGGGAGGGGGGGCAGGACAGCCCCAGCATTTT. Amino acid sequence: CASSLGGGGAGQPQHF. The whole variable domain, remainder taken from reference TRBV11-2 and TRBJ1-5, is EAGVAQSPRYKIIEKRQSVAFWCNPISGHATLYWYQQILGQGPKLLIQFQNNGVVDDSQLPKDRFSAERLKGVDSTLKIQPAKLEDSAVYLCASSLGGGGAGQPQHFGDGTRLSIL.

This chain connects TRBV7-7 to TRBJ2-2, with D possibly being TRBD2 (6 bases). The CDR3 contains 17 residues. Trimming left V 6 bases short and J 4 bases short, with 21 bases between. Germline V CDR1 and CDR2: SSHAT, FNYEAQ (reference sequence). The CDR3 DNA is TGTGCCAGCAGTCCTCGGTCGGCGGGAACGTTCACCGGGGAGCTGTTTTTT. This gives the protein CASSPRSAGTFTGELFF.

J is TRBJ2-7 and V is TRBV9, with 9 bases lining up with TRBD1. This CDR3 is 18 amino acids long. CDR1 and CDR2 from the germline V gene are SGDLS and YYNGEE. V was pared by 4 bases and J by 1 base, with 15 bases of the junction left unmatched. The CDR3 DNA is TGTGCCAGCAGCCCCCGGGACAGGGAATTTTCTTTATCCTACGAGCAGTACTTC. Protein product: CASSPRDREFSLSYEQYF.